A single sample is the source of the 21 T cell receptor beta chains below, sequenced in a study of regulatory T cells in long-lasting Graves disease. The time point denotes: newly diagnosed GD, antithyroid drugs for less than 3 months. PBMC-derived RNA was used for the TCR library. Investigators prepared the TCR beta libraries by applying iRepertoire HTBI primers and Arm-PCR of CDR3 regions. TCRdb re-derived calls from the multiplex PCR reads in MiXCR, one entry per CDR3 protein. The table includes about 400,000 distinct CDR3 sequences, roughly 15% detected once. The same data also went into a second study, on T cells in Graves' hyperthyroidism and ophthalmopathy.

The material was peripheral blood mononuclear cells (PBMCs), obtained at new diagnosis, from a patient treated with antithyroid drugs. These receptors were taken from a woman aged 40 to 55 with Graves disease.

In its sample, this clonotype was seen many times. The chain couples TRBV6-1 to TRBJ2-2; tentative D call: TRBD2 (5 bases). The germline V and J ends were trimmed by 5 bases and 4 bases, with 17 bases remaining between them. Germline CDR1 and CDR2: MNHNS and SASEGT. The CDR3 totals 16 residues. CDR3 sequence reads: CASSHLSSGSTGELFF. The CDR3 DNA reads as TGTGCCAGCAGTCACCTTTCGAGCGGCAGCACCGGGGAGCTGTTTTTT.

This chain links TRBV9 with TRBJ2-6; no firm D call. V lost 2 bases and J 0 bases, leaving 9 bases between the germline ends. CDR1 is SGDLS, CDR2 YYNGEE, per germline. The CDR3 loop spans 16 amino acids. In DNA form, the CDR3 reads TGTGCCAGCAGCGTCGAAGGGAACTCTGGGGCCAACGTCCTGACTTTC. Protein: CASSVEGNSGANVLTF.

The CDR3, as DNA: TGCAGTGCTAGTAGAGCGGGAGAGCACAATGAGCAGTTCTTC. Encoded protein: CSASRAGEHNEQFF. The V call is TRBV20-1, the J call TRBJ2-1, with TRBD2 matching 8 bases. With V trimmed by 3 bases and J by 5 bases, 6 bases remained unmatched. The CDR3 has 14 amino acids. Per germline, CDR1 DFQATT and CDR2 SNEGSKA (reference sequence).

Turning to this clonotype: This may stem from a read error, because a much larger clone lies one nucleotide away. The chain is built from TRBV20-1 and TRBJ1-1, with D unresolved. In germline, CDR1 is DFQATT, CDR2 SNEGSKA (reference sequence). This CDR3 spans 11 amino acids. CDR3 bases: TGCAGTGCTAGAGTCGGGAATGAAACTTTCTTT. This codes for CSARVGNETFF.

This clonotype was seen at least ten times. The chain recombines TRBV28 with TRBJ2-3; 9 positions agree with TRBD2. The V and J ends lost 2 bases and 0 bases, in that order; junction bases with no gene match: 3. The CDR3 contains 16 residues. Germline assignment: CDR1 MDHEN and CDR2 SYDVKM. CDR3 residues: CASSLASGTSTDTQYF. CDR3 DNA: TGTGCCAGCAGTTTAGCTAGCGGGACTAGCACAGATACGCAGTATTTT.

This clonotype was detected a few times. The CDR3 coding sequence is TGTGCCAGCAGCCAACGAGAGCGGGAGCAGTTCTTC. Protein product: CASSQREREQFF. The rearrangement uses TRBV3-1 and TRBJ2-1, with D possibly TRBD2 on 5 matching bases. From germline, CDR1 is LGHDT and CDR2 YNNKEL (reference sequence). Deletions cut 2 bases from V and 10 bases from J, with 9 bases between. The CDR3 covers 12 residues.

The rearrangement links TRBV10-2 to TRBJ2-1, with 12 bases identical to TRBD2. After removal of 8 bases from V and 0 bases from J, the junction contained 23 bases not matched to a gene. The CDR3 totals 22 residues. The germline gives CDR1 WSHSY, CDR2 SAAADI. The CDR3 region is CASADPPGASGRGPPSYNEQFF. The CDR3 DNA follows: TGCGCCAGCGCCGATCCCCCTGGGGCTAGCGGGAGGGGACCGCCCTCCTACAATGAGCAGTTCTTC.

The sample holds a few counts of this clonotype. This CDR3 is CSAALTGDYGYTF. DNA for the CDR3: TGCAGCGCAGCTCTTACAGGGGACTATGGCTACACCTTC. The chain has TRBV29-1 and TRBJ1-2, with TRBD1 matching 7 bases. Germline V CDR1 and CDR2: SQVTM, ANQGSEA. The CDR3 length is 13 residues. The V gene end was trimmed by 7 bases and the J gene end by 3 bases; junction bases not matched to a gene: 8. The full variable domain, in which reference TRBV29-1 and TRBJ1-2 provide the parts outside the CDR3, is SAVISQKPSRDICQRGTSLTIQCQVDSQVTMMFWYRQQPGQSLTLIATANQGSEATYESGFVIDKFPISRPNLTFSTLTVSNMSPEDSSIYLCSAALTGDYGYTFGSGTRLTVV.

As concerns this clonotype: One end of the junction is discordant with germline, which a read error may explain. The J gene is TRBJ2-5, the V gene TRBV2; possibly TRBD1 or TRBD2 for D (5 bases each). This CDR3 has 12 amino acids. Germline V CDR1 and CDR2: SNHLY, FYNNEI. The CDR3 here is CASSGEQGTQCF. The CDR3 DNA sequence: TGTGCCAGCAGTGGGGAGCAAGGGACCCAGTGCTTC.

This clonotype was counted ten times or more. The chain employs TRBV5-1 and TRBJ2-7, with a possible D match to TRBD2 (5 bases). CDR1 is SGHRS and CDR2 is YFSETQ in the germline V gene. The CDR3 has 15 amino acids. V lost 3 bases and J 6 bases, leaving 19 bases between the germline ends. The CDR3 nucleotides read TGCGCCAGCAGCTCGGATGCCGGGGTAGCAGGCGAGCAGTACTTC. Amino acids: CASSSDAGVAGEQYF.

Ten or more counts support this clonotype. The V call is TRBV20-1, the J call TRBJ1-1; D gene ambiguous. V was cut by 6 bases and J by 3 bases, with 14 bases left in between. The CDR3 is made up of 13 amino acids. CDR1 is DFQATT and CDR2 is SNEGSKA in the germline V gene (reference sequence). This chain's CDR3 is CSATTYRHTEAFF. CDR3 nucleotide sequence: TGCAGTGCGACTACATACCGACACACTGAAGCTTTCTTT.

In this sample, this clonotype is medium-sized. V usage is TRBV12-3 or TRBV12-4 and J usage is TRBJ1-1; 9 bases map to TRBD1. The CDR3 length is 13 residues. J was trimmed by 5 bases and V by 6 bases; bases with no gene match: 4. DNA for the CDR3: TGTGCCAGCAGACTTGGGACAGGGACTGAAGCTTTCTTT. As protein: CASRLGTGTEAFF.

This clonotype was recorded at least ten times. The DNA of the CDR3 is TGCAGTGCTAGAGATAAGGACAGCTACGAGCAGTACTTC. As protein: CSARDKDSYEQYF. The chain employs TRBV20-1 and TRBJ2-7; TRBD1 is a possible D gene (6 bases). CDR1 DFQATT and CDR2 SNEGSKA come from the germline V gene (reference sequence). V was shortened by 0 bases and J by 3 bases, with 9 bases between the two germline ends. CDR3 length: 13 amino acids.

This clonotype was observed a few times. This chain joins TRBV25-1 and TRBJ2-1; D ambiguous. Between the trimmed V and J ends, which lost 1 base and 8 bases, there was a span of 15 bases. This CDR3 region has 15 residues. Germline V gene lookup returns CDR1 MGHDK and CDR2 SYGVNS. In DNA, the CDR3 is TGTGCCAGCAGTGAATCCCTGATTCGGGTGGATGAGCAGTTCTTC. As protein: CASSESLIRVDEQFF.

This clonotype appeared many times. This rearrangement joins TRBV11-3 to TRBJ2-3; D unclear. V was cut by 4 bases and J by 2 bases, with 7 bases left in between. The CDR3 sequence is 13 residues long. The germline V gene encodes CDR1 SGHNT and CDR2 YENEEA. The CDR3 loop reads CASSSPLTDTQYF. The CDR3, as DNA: TGTGCCAGCAGCTCTCCGCTCACAGATACGCAGTATTTT.

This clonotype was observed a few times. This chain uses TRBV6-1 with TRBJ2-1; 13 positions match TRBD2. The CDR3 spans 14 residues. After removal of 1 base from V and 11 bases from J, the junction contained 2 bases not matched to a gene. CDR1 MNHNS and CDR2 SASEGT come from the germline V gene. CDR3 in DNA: TGTGCCAGCAGTGAAGAGGGACTAGCGGGAAAGCAGTTCTTC. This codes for CASSEEGLAGKQFF.

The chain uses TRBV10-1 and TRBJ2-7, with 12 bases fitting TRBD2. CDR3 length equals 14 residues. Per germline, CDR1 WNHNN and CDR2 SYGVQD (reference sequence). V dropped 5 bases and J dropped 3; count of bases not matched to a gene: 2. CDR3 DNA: TGCGCCAGCAGTAAGACTAGCGGGAGCTACGAGCAGTACTTC. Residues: CASSKTSGSYEQYF.

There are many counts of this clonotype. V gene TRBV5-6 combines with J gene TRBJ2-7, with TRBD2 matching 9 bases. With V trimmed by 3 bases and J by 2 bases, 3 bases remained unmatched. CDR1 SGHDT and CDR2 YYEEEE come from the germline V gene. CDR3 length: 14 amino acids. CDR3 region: CASSYRLAAYEQYF. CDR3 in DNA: TGTGCCAGCAGCTATCGACTAGCGGCCTACGAGCAGTACTTC.

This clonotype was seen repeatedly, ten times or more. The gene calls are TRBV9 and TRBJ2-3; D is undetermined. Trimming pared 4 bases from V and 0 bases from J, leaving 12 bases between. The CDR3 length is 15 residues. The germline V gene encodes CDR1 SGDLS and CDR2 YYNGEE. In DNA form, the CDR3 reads TGTGCCAGCAGCCCCTCGACACTTAGCACAGATACGCAGTATTTT. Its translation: CASSPSTLSTDTQYF.

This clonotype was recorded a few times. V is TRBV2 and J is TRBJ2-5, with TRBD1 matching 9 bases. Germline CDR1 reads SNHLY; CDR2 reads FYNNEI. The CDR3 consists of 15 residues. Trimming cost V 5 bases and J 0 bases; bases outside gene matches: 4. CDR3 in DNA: TGTGCCAGCAGTACCGGGACAGGGTACCAAGAGACCCAGTACTTC. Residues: CASSTGTGYQETQYF.

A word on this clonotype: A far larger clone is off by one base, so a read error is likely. This CDR3 reads CASSDYRQGAGYGYTF. CDR3 bases: TGTGCCAGCAGCGACTATCGACAGGGGGCAGGCTATGGCTACACCTTC. The chain carries TRBV5-8 and TRBJ1-2, with 10 positions matching TRBD1. The trim removed 4 bases at V and 4 bases at J, leaving 10 bases unmatched. CDR1 is SGHTS and CDR2 is YDEGEE in the germline V gene. The CDR3 covers 16 residues.